The next 7 T cell receptor beta chains were all read from a single sample in a study of T cell responses to AZD1222 COVID-19 vaccine. Only in-frame clones appear in the TCRdb table, and some are missing; sequencing was by immunoSEQ multiplex PCR. Here the sample spans roughly 49,000 clones, around three quarters being singletons. The sample in question was peripheral blood, obtained on day 0 of AZD1222 vaccination. The receptors shown here come from an adult in good health.

In its sample, this clone was seen once. The chain carries TRBV3-1 (or the pseudogene TRBV3-2) and TRBJ1-2; 8 nucleotides line up with TRBD1. The CDR3 consists of 15 residues. V lost 1 base to trimming and J lost 4 bases; unmatched junction nucleotides: 5. Germline V gene sequence: CDR1 LGHDT, CDR2 YNNKEL (reference sequence). The CDR3: CASSQGQGAFYGYTF. Here the CDR3 DNA reads TGTGCCAGCAGCCAAGGGCAGGGGGCTTTCTATGGCTACACCTTC.

The chain couples TRBV27 to TRBJ2-1; 7 bases fit TRBD2. Germline V gene data show CDR1 as MNHEY and CDR2 as SMNVEV (reference sequence). V gave up 5 bases and J gave up 9 bases; unmatched junction bases: 10. The CDR3 spans 14 residues. CDR3 amino acids: CASSQPGLHLEQFF. In DNA, the CDR3 is TGTGCCAGCAGTCAGCCGGGACTACATCTTGAGCAGTTCTTC.

This chain links TRBV19 with TRBJ1-1; D may be TRBD1 (5 bases). Germline V gene sequence: CDR1 LNHDA, CDR2 SQIVND (reference sequence). The CDR3 loop spans 13 amino acids. V was clipped by 7 bases and J by 4 bases, with 13 bases between them. The CDR3 protein is CASIQGVRTEAFF. CDR3 DNA sequence: TGTGCCAGTATCCAAGGGGTTCGCACTGAAGCTTTCTTT. The full variable domain, in which reference TRBV19 and TRBJ1-1 provide the parts outside the CDR3, is DGGITQSPKYLFRKEGQNVTLSCEQNLNHDAMYWYRQDPGQGLRLIYYSQIVNDFQKGDIAEGYSVSREKKESFPLTVTSAQKNPTAFYLCASIQGVRTEAFFGQGTRLTVV.

J is TRBJ1-2 and V is TRBV5-4, with D perhaps TRBD1 (5 bases). The CDR3 totals 14 residues. Per germline, CDR1 SGHNT and CDR2 YYREEE (reference sequence). V was pared by 4 bases and J by 3 bases, with 13 bases between. CDR3 amino acids: CASSNRIGDYGYTF. CDR3 coding DNA: TGTGCCAGCAGCAACAGGATAGGTGACTATGGCTACACCTTC.

The chain combines TRBV6-5 with TRBJ1-1, with D hard to call. Germline CDR1 reads MNHEY; CDR2 reads SVGAGI. V was trimmed by 8 bases and J by 1 base, leaving 14 bases between them. The CDR3 has 14 residues. The CDR3 DNA is TGTGCCAGCGGAAACCTGGCCGGGAACACTGAAGCTTTCTTT. Amino acid sequence: CASGNLAGNTEAFF.

V and J are TRBV9 and TRBJ1-2; 9 bases are a match to TRBD1. V lost 2 bases to trimming and J lost 3 bases; unmatched junction nucleotides: 5. Germline CDR1 reads SGDLS; CDR2 reads YYNGEE. The CDR3 is made up of 15 amino acids. CDR3 residues: CASSVGTGIDYGYTF. For the CDR3, the DNA is TGTGCCAGCAGCGTCGGGACAGGGATCGACTATGGCTACACCTTC.

The genes are TRBV5-1 and TRBJ1-4; TRBD1 is a possible D gene (6 bases). This CDR3 is built from 14 residues. Germline CDR1 is SGHRS and CDR2 is YFSETQ. V shed 1 base and J shed 12 bases, with 16 bases lying between them. The CDR3 region is CASSLTLTGGELFF. The CDR3 DNA reads TGCGCCAGCAGCTTGACCCTGACAGGCGGGGAACTGTTTTTT. Full variable domain (missing parts from reference TRBV5-1 and TRBJ1-4): KAGVTQTPRYLIKTRGQQVTLSCSPISGHRSVSWYQQTPGQGLQFLFEYFSETQRNKGNFPGRFSGRQFSNSRSEMNVSTLELGDSALYLCASSLTLTGGELFFGSGTQLSVL.